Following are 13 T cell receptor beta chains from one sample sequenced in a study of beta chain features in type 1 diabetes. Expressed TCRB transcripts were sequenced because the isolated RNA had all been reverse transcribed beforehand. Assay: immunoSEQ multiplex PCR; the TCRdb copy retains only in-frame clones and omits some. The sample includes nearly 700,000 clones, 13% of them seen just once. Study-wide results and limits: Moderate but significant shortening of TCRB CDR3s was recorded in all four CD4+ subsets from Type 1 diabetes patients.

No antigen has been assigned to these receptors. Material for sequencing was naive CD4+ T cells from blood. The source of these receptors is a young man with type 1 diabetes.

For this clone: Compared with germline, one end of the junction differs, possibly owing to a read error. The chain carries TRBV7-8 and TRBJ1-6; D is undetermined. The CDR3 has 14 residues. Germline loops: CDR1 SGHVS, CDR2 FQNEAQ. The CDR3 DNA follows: TGTGCCAGCAGCCCGACGGGGATAAGATCACTCCTCCACTTT. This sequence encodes CASSPTGIRSLLHF.

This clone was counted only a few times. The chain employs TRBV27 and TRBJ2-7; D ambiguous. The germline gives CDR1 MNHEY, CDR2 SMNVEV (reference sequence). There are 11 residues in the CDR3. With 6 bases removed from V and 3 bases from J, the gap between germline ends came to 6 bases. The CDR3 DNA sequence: TGTGCCAGCAGAGCCCACTACGAGCAGTACTTC. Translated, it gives CASRAHYEQYF.

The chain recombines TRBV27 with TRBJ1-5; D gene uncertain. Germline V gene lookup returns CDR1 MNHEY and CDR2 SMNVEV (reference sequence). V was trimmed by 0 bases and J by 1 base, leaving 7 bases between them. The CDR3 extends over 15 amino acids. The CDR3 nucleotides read TGTGCCAGCAGTTTATCGGGTTGGAGCAATCAGCCCCAGCATTTT. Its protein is CASSLSGWSNQPQHF.

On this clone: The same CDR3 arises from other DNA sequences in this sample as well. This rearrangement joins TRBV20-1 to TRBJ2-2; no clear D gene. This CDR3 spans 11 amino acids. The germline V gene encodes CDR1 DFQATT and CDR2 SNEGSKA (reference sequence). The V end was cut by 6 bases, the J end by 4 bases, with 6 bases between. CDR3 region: CSAGGTGELFF. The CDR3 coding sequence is TGCAGTGCGGGTGGCACCGGGGAGCTGTTTTTT.

This chain's CDR3 is CASSYGTDHEKLFF. In DNA, the CDR3 is TGTGCCAGCAGTTACGGGACGGATCATGAAAAACTGTTTTTT. The genes are TRBV6-6 and TRBJ1-4; TRBD1 is a possible D gene (5 bases). Deletions cut 2 bases from V and 6 bases from J, with 10 bases between. Germline lookup yields CDR1 MNHNY and CDR2 SVGAGI (reference sequence). This CDR3 contains 14 residues.

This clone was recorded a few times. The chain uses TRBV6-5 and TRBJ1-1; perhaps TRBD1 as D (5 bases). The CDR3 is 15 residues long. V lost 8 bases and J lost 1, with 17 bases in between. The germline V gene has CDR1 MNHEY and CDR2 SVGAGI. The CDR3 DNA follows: TGTGCCAGCCAAGGGGCGGTAGGGAGGAACACTGAAGCTTTCTTT. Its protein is CASQGAVGRNTEAFF.

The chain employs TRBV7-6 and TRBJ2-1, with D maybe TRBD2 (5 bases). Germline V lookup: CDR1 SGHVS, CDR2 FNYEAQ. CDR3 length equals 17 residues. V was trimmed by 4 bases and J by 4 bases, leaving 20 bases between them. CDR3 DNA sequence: TGTGCCAGCAGCTCACCAGGCGGGTCTTGGAGTTACAATGAGCAGTTCTTC. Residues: CASSSPGGSWSYNEQFF.

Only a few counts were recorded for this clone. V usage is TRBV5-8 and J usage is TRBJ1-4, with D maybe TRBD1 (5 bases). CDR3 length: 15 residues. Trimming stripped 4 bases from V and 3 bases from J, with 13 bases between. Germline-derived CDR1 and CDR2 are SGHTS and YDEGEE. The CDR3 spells CASSPQGTANEKLFF. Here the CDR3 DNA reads TGTGCCAGCAGCCCCCAGGGAACCGCTAATGAAAAACTGTTTTTT.

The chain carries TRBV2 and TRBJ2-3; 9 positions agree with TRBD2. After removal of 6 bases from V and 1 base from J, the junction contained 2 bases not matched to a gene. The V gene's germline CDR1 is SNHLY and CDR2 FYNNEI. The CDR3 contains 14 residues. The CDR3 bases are TGTGCCAGCAGCGGCGGGGGGGGCACAGATACGCAGTATTTT. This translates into CASSGGGGTDTQYF.

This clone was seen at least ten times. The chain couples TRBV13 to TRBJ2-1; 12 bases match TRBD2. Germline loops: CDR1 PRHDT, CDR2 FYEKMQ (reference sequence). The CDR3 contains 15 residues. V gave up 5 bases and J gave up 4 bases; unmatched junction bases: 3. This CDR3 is CASSQGTSGYNEQFF. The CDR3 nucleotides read TGTGCCAGCAGCCAAGGGACTAGCGGGTACAATGAGCAGTTCTTC.

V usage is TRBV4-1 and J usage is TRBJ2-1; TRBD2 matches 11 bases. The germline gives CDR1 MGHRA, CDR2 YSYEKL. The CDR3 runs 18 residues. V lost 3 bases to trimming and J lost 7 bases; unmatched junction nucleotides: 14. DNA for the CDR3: TGCGCCAGCAGCCACCACATACTACTAGCGGGGGAGAGGAATGAGCAGTTCTTC. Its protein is CASSHHILLAGERNEQFF.

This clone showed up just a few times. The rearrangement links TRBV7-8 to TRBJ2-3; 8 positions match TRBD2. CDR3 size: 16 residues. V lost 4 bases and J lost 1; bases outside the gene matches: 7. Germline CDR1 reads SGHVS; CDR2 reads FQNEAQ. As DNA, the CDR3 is TGTGCCAGCAGCTCGGAAAGCGGGGGAGGCACAGATACGCAGTATTTT. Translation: CASSSESGGGTDTQYF.

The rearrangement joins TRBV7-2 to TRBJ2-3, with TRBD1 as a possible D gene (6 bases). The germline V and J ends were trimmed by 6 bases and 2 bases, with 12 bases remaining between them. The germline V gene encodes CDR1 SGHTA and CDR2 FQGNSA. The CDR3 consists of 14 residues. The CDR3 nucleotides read TGTGCCAGCAGGTTGACAGGATTCACAGATACGCAGTATTTT. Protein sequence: CASRLTGFTDTQYF.